This passage covers 10 T cell receptor beta chains from one sample sequenced in a study of cytomegalovirus exposure and HLA in healthy donors. Using immunoSEQ multiplex PCR, the repertoire was profiled, and TCRdb retains in-frame clones only, with some absent. This sample has approximately 200,000 clones, with around nine tenths found just once. The sequencing input was PBMCs. The receptors here all came from a woman younger than 35 in good health and CMV-seronegative.

This rearrangement joins TRBV6-5 to TRBJ1-2; TRBD1 matches at 9 bases. Trimming removed 7 bases from V and 8 bases from J; junction bases left unmatched: 11. CDR1 and CDR2 from the germline V gene are MNHEY and SVGAGI. The CDR3 is 14 residues long. In nucleotides, the CDR3 is TGTGCCAGCATTGGAACAGGGGGCATAGGCGGCTACACCTTC. It codes for CASIGTGGIGGYTF.

This chain joins TRBV6-5 and TRBJ1-2; D is undetermined. The germline V and J ends were trimmed by 6 bases and 3 bases, with 17 bases remaining between them. The CDR3 consists of 15 residues. The germline CDR1 and CDR2 sequences are MNHEY and SVGAGI. The CDR3 bases are TGTGCCAGCAGGCTAGGAACCTTTTGGGACTATGGCTACACCTTC. Its protein is CASRLGTFWDYGYTF.

In its sample, this clone was seen once. The chain recombines TRBV28 with TRBJ1-1, with D uncertain. There are 14 residues in the CDR3. V gave up 2 bases and J gave up 3 bases, with 10 bases separating them. The germline V gene has CDR1 MDHEN and CDR2 SYDVKM. This chain's CDR3 is CASSLARLDTEAFF. Here the CDR3 DNA reads TGTGCCAGCAGTTTAGCACGGTTAGACACTGAAGCTTTCTTT.

V usage is TRBV10-3 and J usage is TRBJ1-5; TRBD1 is a possible D gene (6 bases). CDR1 is ENHRY, CDR2 SYGVKD, per germline. The CDR3 length is 15 residues. V was pared by 2 bases and J by 5 bases, with 13 bases between. The CDR3 nucleotides read TGTGCCATCAGTGAGCGAGCTGGGGGCTATCAGCCCCAGCATTTT. Translating it yields CAISERAGGYQPQHF.

The chain links TRBV27 to TRBJ1-2; 8 nucleotides match TRBD1. The V and J ends lost 6 bases and 1 base, in that order; junction bases with no gene match: 19. This CDR3 has 19 amino acids. Looked up from germline, CDR1 is MNHEY and CDR2 is SMNVEV (reference sequence). CDR3 bases: TGTGCCAGCAGCCCAGCTCTAGGACAGGGACATTTCGATAACTATGGCTACACCTTC. It specifies CASSPALGQGHFDNYGYTF.

The CDR3 DNA is TGTGCCAGCAGTTTAAGAGCGGACAGCACAGATACGCAGTATTTT. Amino acid sequence: CASSLRADSTDTQYF. This chain links TRBV27 with TRBJ2-3; possible D gene TRBD2, 5 bases. Germline lookup yields CDR1 MNHEY and CDR2 SMNVEV (reference sequence). The CDR3 loop spans 15 amino acids. V was clipped by 2 bases and J by 0 bases, with 9 bases between them.

J is TRBJ2-1 and V is TRBV5-4; 12 bases line up with TRBD2. In germline, CDR1 is SGHNT, CDR2 YYREEE (reference sequence). The CDR3 contains 17 residues. With 4 bases clipped from V and 9 bases from J, the junction kept 14 bases outside the gene matches. The CDR3, as DNA: TGTGCCAGCAGCCCTGAGGGGGGACTAGCGGGTATCAGTGAGCAGTTCTTC. It yields the protein CASSPEGGLAGISEQFF.

The CDR3 sequence: CASRLRGQPQHF. The DNA for the CDR3 is TGTGCCAGCAGGTTGCGGGGTCAGCCCCAGCATTTT. The V and J genes are TRBV6-5 and TRBJ1-5; D remains unclear. CDR1 and CDR2 from the germline V gene are MNHEY and SVGAGI. The CDR3 extends over 12 amino acids. The V gene lost 6 bases and the J gene lost 6 bases, with 9 bases spanning the gap.

This clone turned up a few times. The J gene is TRBJ2-1, the V gene TRBV9, with 10 bases aligning to TRBD2. The CDR3 is 14 amino acids. The V and J ends lost 3 bases and 7 bases, in that order; junction bases with no gene match: 4. The germline V gene has CDR1 SGDLS and CDR2 YYNGEE. The CDR3 DNA reads TGTGCCAGCAGCGCTAGCGGGAGATCGAATGAGCAGTTCTTC. It codes for CASSASGRSNEQFF. The full variable domain, in which reference TRBV9 and TRBJ2-1 provide the parts outside the CDR3, is DSGVTQTPKHLITATGQRVTLRCSPRSGDLSVYWYQQSLDQGLQFLIQYYNGEERAKGNILERFSAQQFPDLHSELNLSSLELGDSALYFCASSASGRSNEQFFGPGTRLTVL.

The chain carries TRBV5-1 and TRBJ2-1; TRBD2 matches 13 bases. The germline V gene has CDR1 SGHRS and CDR2 YFSETQ. The CDR3 covers 16 residues. J gave up 8 bases and V 0 bases, and 5 bases lay outside the gene matches. The chain's CDR3 is CASSLEGTSGIDEQFF. CDR3 bases: TGCGCCAGCAGCTTGGAGGGGACTAGCGGGATCGATGAGCAGTTCTTC.